Presented here are 30 T cell receptor beta chains from one specimen sequenced in a study of CD8 T cells in Susac syndrome. The RNA, roughly 0.45 to 1 ug, was put through reverse transcription using random hexamers. In TCRdb, the immunoSEQ multiplex PCR reads were re-called with MiXCR into one record per CDR3 protein. The top ten hold under 0.15% of the sample, which has just over 150,000 distinct CDR3 sequences, around 95% seen once. The sequenced material came from CD8+ T cells from PBMCs. All receptors come from a human donor with multiple sclerosis.

The chain carries TRBV12-3 or TRBV12-4 and TRBJ1-2, with no clear D. The length of the CDR3 is 13 residues. Trimming shortened V by 7 bases and J by 3 bases, and 12 bases separated the two germline ends. CDR3 nucleotide sequence: TGTGCCAGCACCCGGGAGGACTACTATGGCTACACCTTC. Amino acids: CASTREDYYGYTF.

V and J are TRBV7-9 and TRBJ2-7, with D possibly being TRBD1 (6 bases). Trimming cost V 5 bases and J 1 base, with 12 bases left between them. There are 14 residues in the CDR3. CDR1 and CDR2 (germline): SEHNR, FQNEAQ (reference sequence). CDR3 bases: TGTGCCAGCAGCCCTAGGACAGAGTCCTACGAGCAGTACTTC. Amino acid sequence: CASSPRTESYEQYF. The complete variable domain, with remaining parts taken from reference TRBV7-9 and TRBJ2-7, reads DTGVSQNPRHKITKRGQNVTFRCDPISEHNRLYWYRQTLGQGPEFLTYFQNEAQLEKSRLLSDRFSAERPKGSFSTLEIQRTEQGDSAMYLCASSPRTESYEQYFGPGTRLTVT.

A single count supports this clonotype. The chain recombines TRBV27 with TRBJ2-3; D unresolved. CDR1 is MNHEY and CDR2 is SMNVEV in the germline V gene (reference sequence). This CDR3 has 11 amino acids. V shed 5 bases and J shed 6 bases, with 6 bases lying between them. The CDR3 nucleotides are TGTGCCAGCAGTAGTTTCGATACGCAGTATTTT. This sequence encodes CASSSFDTQYF.

This clonotype has a handful of counts. V gene TRBV7-6 combines with J gene TRBJ1-2; TRBD1 agrees at 9 bases. Germline loops: CDR1 SGHVS, CDR2 FNYEAQ. CDR3 length: 14 amino acids. Unmatched junction bases numbered 4, after V lost 4 bases and J lost 4 bases. The CDR3: CASSSKTGGYGYTF. CDR3 nucleotide sequence: TGTGCCAGCAGCTCCAAGACAGGGGGCTATGGCTACACCTTC.

A note on this clonotype: The junction departs from germline at one end; a sequencing error may be responsible. This sequence joins TRBV20-1 and TRBJ1-1; D not resolved. Germline CDR1 reads DFQATT; CDR2 reads SNEGSKA (reference sequence). This CDR3 has 13 residues. For the CDR3, the DNA is TGCAGTGCCAGAGCCCTAATGAACACTGAAGCTTTCTTT. This encodes CSARALMNTEAFF.

This chain joins TRBV12-5 and TRBJ2-3, with D possibly being TRBD1 (7 bases). This CDR3 is built from 17 residues. The V end lost 3 bases, the J end lost 2 bases, and 18 bases lay between the germline ends. CDR1 LGHNT and CDR2 FRNRAP come from the germline V gene. CDR3 DNA sequence: TGTGCTAGTGGTTTCAGCGTAAGACAGGGACTCACAGATACGCAGTATTTT. This codes for CASGFSVRQGLTDTQYF.

J is TRBJ1-2 and V is TRBV16; D ambiguous. The length of the CDR3 is 16 residues. Germline V gene sequence: CDR1 KGHSY, CDR2 FQNENV. With 2 bases removed from V and 2 bases from J, the gap between germline ends came to 15 bases. This CDR3 is CASSQTLGTSNYGYTF. In nucleotides, the CDR3 is TGTGCCAGCAGCCAAACCCTCGGCACTTCCAACTATGGCTACACCTTC. The full variable domain, with the rest looked up from reference TRBV16 and TRBJ1-2, is GEEVAQTPKHLVRGEGQKAKLYCAPIKGHSYVFWYQQVLKNEFKFLISFQNENVFDETGMPKERFSAKCLPNSPCSLEIQATKLEDSAVYFCASSQTLGTSNYGYTFGSGTRLTVV.

V usage is TRBV12-3 or TRBV12-4 and J usage is TRBJ2-3; 10 bases line up with TRBD2. J was trimmed by 4 bases and V by 5 bases; bases with no gene match: 6. The CDR3 has 15 residues. The CDR3 DNA reads as TGTGCCAGCAGTCCAGCGGGGGGGCTGGCAGATACGCAGTATTTT. It codes for CASSPAGGLADTQYF.

The V and J genes are TRBV2 and TRBJ2-7, with 7 bases aligning to TRBD2. This CDR3 is 16 amino acids long. The trim removed 3 bases at V and 3 bases at J, leaving 11 bases unmatched. CDR1 and CDR2 from the germline V gene are SNHLY and FYNNEI. CDR3 in DNA: TGTGCCAGCAGTGAGATAGTCGCTAGCGGCCTCTACGAGCAGTACGTC. Encoded protein: CASSEIVASGLYEQYV.

This clonotype appeared once. J is TRBJ2-1 and V is TRBV29-1; D tentatively reads TRBD1 or TRBD2 (6 bases each). In germline, CDR1 is SQVTM, CDR2 ANQGSEA. This CDR3 is built from 14 residues. Trimming took 4 bases from V and 2 from J, leaving 12 bases between them. The CDR3 DNA reads TGCAGCGTTGCGGGGGCGGTCCCCTACAATGAGCAGTTCTTC. This gives the protein CSVAGAVPYNEQFF.

The chain couples TRBV19 to TRBJ1-2, with D perhaps TRBD1 (6 bases). The ends were cut back, 6 bases at V and 5 bases at J, with 16 bases in the middle. Germline V gives CDR1 LNHDA, CDR2 SQIVND (reference sequence). The CDR3 is 14 residues long. The CDR3 here is CASSLGGQGYGYTF. The CDR3 DNA reads as TGTGCCAGTAGCTTGGGAGGGCAGGGGTATGGCTACACCTTC.

The genes are TRBV29-1 and TRBJ1-1, with no clear D. The germline CDR1 and CDR2 sequences are SQVTM and ANQGSEA. Trimming took 7 bases from V and 0 from J, leaving 9 bases between them. The CDR3 consists of 12 residues. In DNA, the CDR3 is TGCAGCGGTGCGAGCATGAACACTGAAGCTTTCTTT. This codes for CSGASMNTEAFF.

The chain employs TRBV27 and TRBJ1-2, with D unclear. This CDR3 comprises 15 residues. Trimming stripped 6 bases from V and 4 bases from J, with 18 bases between. CDR1 and CDR2 from the germline V gene are MNHEY and SMNVEV (reference sequence). The CDR3 loop reads CASSQIGRGAYGYTF. The CDR3 coding sequence is TGTGCCAGCAGCCAAATTGGACGCGGCGCCTATGGCTACACCTTC.

The rearrangement joins TRBV19 to TRBJ1-5; no reliable D call. The V and J ends lost 5 bases and 6 bases respectively, with 14 bases between them. Germline loops: CDR1 LNHDA, CDR2 SQIVND (reference sequence). The CDR3 has 14 residues. In nucleotides, the CDR3 is TGTGCCAGTAGTCCCGATGACCTTACTCAGCCCCAGCATTTT. It specifies CASSPDDLTQPQHF.

This rearrangement joins TRBV4-1 to TRBJ1-5, with 8 bases identical to TRBD1. The CDR3 is made up of 15 amino acids. Germline trimming cut 4 bases from V and 5 bases from J; bases unmatched to any gene: 7. CDR1 is MGHRA and CDR2 is YSYEKL in the germline V gene. Here the CDR3 reads CASSRSDRGDQPQHF. CDR3 coding DNA: TGCGCCAGCAGCCGCAGTGACAGGGGTGATCAGCCCCAGCATTTT.

The chain carries TRBV6-5 and TRBJ2-2; perhaps D is TRBD1 or TRBD2 (5 bases each). V gave up 3 bases and J gave up 7 bases, with 9 bases separating them. CDR1 and CDR2 from the germline V gene are MNHEY and SVGAGI. The CDR3 is 13 amino acids. CDR3 sequence (DNA): TGTGCCAGCAGTTATGGGACGATCGGGGAGCTGTTTTTT. Its protein product is CASSYGTIGELFF.

The CDR3 reads CAWSAGSTYEQYF. The CDR3 DNA sequence: TGTGCCTGGAGTGCAGGGAGCACCTACGAGCAGTACTTC. The chain has TRBV30 and TRBJ2-7; D is perhaps TRBD1 or TRBD2 (5 bases each). The germline CDR1 and CDR2 sequences are GTSNPN and SVGIG (reference sequence). The CDR3 covers 13 residues. V gave up 1 base and J gave up 2 bases, with 9 bases separating them.

The gene calls are TRBV2 and TRBJ2-7, with TRBD2 matching over 8 bases. Germline CDR1 is SNHLY and CDR2 is FYNNEI. The CDR3 spans 12 residues. V gave up 8 bases and J gave up 1 base; unmatched junction bases: 1. The CDR3 DNA reads as TGTGCCAGCCAGCGGGGGTCCTACGAGCAGTACGTC. Translation: CASQRGSYEQYV.

As DNA, the CDR3 is TGCGCCAGCAGCCAAGTGGCGGACACTGAAGCTTTCTTT. Its protein is CASSQVADTEAFF. The chain couples TRBV4-1 to TRBJ1-1, with no clear D. V lost 1 base to trimming and J lost 3 bases, with 6 bases between them. The germline gives CDR1 MGHRA, CDR2 YSYEKL. CDR3 size: 13 residues.

CDR3 loop: CASTAGRGANVLTF. CDR3 coding DNA: TGTGCCAGTACTGCAGGTAGAGGGGCCAACGTCCTGACTTTC. The chain employs TRBV19 and TRBJ2-6; D unclear. CDR3 length equals 14 residues. V dropped 7 bases and J dropped 4 bases, with 11 bases sitting between them. Germline CDR1 and CDR2: LNHDA and SQIVND (reference sequence).

J is TRBJ2-3 and V is TRBV30; no reliable D call. V was clipped by 0 bases and J by 8 bases, with 9 bases between them. Germline V gives CDR1 GTSNPN, CDR2 SVGIG (reference sequence). There are 12 residues in the CDR3. The CDR3, as DNA: TGTGCCTGGAGTGTACCCCCGGTTACGCAGTATTTT. Its translation is CAWSVPPVTQYF.

CDR3 DNA: TGTGCCAGCAGCTCCTCGGACAGGGGGCACGAGACCCAGTACTTC. It yields the protein CASSSSDRGHETQYF. The V and J genes are TRBV11-3 and TRBJ2-5, with 11 bases fitting TRBD1. V gave up 4 bases and J gave up 5 bases; unmatched junction bases: 6. CDR1 SGHNT and CDR2 YENEEA come from the germline V gene. The CDR3 runs to 15 residues.

This clonotype was observed once. The chain is built from TRBV14 and TRBJ2-2; D remains unclear. Germline CDR1 and CDR2: SGHDN and FVKESK. Deletions cut 1 base from V and 6 bases from J, with 12 bases between. The CDR3 sequence is 15 residues long. The CDR3 sequence is CASSQVLSSAGELFF. The CDR3 DNA sequence: TGTGCCAGCAGCCAAGTGCTCAGTTCCGCCGGGGAGCTGTTTTTT.

The chain employs TRBV19 and TRBJ2-1; D tentatively fits TRBD1 or TRBD2 (5 bases each). The CDR3 has 16 residues. V lost 3 bases to trimming and J lost 5 bases, with 17 bases between them. Germline V gives CDR1 LNHDA, CDR2 SQIVND (reference sequence). The CDR3 loop reads CASSIASRGSHNEQFF. For the CDR3, the DNA is TGTGCCAGTAGTATTGCGTCGAGGGGTTCCCACAATGAGCAGTTCTTC. Complete variable domain (other parts from reference TRBV19 and TRBJ2-1): DGGITQSPKYLFRKEGQNVTLSCEQNLNHDAMYWYRQDPGQGLRLIYYSQIVNDFQKGDIAEGYSVSREKKESFPLTVTSAQKNPTAFYLCASSIASRGSHNEQFFGPGTRLTVL.

DNA of the CDR3: TGTGCCTGGAGCGAACGAATGGGGACAGTCTATGGCTACACCTTC. Its protein product is CAWSERMGTVYGYTF. The chain couples TRBV30 to TRBJ1-2, with 7 bases fitting TRBD1. The germline V gene has CDR1 GTSNPN and CDR2 SVGIG (reference sequence). The CDR3 runs 15 residues. J gave up 4 bases and V 3 bases, and 11 bases lay outside the gene matches.

The chain has TRBV12-3 or TRBV12-4 and TRBJ2-5, with D tentatively TRBD1 (6 bases). CDR3 length equals 14 residues. V dropped 5 bases and J dropped 1 base, with 11 bases sitting between them. CDR3 sequence reads: CASSPTGGQETQYF. The CDR3 DNA is TGTGCCAGCAGTCCGACAGGTGGCCAAGAGACCCAGTACTTC.

The rearrangement joins TRBV30 to TRBJ2-3; D is undetermined. This CDR3 has 11 residues. The V gene's germline CDR1 is GTSNPN and CDR2 SVGIG (reference sequence). Trimming cost V 0 bases and J 6 bases, with 4 bases left between them. The CDR3 loop is CAWSVEDTQYF. CDR3 nucleotides: TGTGCCTGGAGTGTAGAGGATACGCAGTATTTT.

The chain's CDR3 is CASTPGTGLNEKLFF. The DNA of the CDR3 is TGTGCCAGCACCCCAGGGACAGGGCTTAATGAAAAACTGTTTTTT. The chain employs TRBV27 and TRBJ1-4; TRBD1 aligns across 9 bases. CDR1 MNHEY and CDR2 SMNVEV come from the germline V gene (reference sequence). CDR3 size: 15 residues. V shed 7 bases and J 4 bases; nucleotides not matched to a gene: 7.

The rearrangement links TRBV5-6 to TRBJ2-5; either TRBD1 or TRBD2 may fit D (5 bases each). CDR3 length: 12 amino acids. Germline CDR1 is SGHDT and CDR2 is YYEEEE. V was pared by 3 bases and J by 7 bases, with 10 bases between. CDR3 sequence: CASSWGRGTQYF. The CDR3 bases are TGTGCCAGCAGCTGGGGCCGGGGGACCCAGTACTTC.

This chain links TRBV15 with TRBJ1-2; no reliable D call. Germline-derived CDR1 and CDR2 are LNHNV and YYDKDF (reference sequence). CDR3 length: 15 residues. V lost 0 bases and J lost 10, with 18 bases in between. Here the CDR3 reads CATSREVPVPIDYTF. CDR3 nucleotide sequence: TGTGCCACCAGCAGAGAGGTACCGGTCCCCATTGACTACACCTTC.